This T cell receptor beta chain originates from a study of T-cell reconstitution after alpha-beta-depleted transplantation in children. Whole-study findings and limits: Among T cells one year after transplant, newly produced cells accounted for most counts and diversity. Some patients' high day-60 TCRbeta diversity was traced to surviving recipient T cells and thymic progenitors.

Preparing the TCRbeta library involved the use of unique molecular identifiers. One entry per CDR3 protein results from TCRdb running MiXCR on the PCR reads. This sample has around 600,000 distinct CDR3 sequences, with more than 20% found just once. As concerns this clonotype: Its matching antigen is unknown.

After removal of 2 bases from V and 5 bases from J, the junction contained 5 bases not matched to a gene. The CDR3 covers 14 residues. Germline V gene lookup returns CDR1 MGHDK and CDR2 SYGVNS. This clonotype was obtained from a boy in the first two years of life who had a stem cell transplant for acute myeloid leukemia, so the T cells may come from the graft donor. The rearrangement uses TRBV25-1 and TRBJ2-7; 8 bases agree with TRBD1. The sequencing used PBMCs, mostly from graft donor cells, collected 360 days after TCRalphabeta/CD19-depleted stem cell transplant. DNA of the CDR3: TGTGCCAGCAGTGAACTGCAGGGGGCCCACGAGCAGTACTTC. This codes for CASSELQGAHEQYF.